The rows below give T cell receptor beta chains drawn from one sample of a study of blood T cell repertoires in COVID-19. The table came from immunoSEQ multiplex PCR; TCRdb's copy has only in-frame clones and leaves some out. The sample holds approximately 180,000 clones, 70% to 85% seen once. Sequenced material: peripheral blood. The receptors were sampled from a woman of 80 years or more with acute or convalescent COVID-19. Each CDR3 is given with its conserved first and last residue.

j_call: TRBJ2-7; cdr3_length: 15; v_call: TRBV7-9; cdr3_aa: CASSPSGGISYEQYF
j_call: TRBJ1-1; cdr3_length: 17; v_call: TRBV7-6; cdr3_aa: CASSLELSDFASTEAFF
j_call: TRBJ2-7; cdr3_length: 13; v_call: TRBV27; cdr3_aa: CASNLSGAYEQYF
j_call: TRBJ2-5; cdr3_length: 13; v_call: TRBV18; cdr3_aa: CASSPGTEETQYF
j_call: TRBJ2-4; cdr3_length: 14; v_call: TRBV9; cdr3_aa: CASSVDRAENIQYF
j_call: TRBJ1-5; cdr3_length: 13; v_call: TRBV19; cdr3_aa: CASSIDRSQPQHF
j_call: TRBJ1-5; cdr3_length: 13; v_call: TRBV27; cdr3_aa: CASSLIRNQPQHF
j_call: TRBJ1-1; cdr3_length: 14; v_call: TRBV11-2; cdr3_aa: CASSLGVGTVKAFF
j_call: TRBJ2-5; cdr3_length: 16; v_call: TRBV18; cdr3_aa: CASSPSGLANQETQYF
j_call: TRBJ1-2; cdr3_length: 12; v_call: TRBV19; cdr3_aa: CASTLGQRGYTF
j_call: TRBJ1-5; cdr3_length: 16; v_call: TRBV24-1; cdr3_aa: CATSDRDRGSNQPQHF
j_call: TRBJ1-1; cdr3_length: 13; v_call: TRBV12-3/TRBV12-4; cdr3_aa: CASSFGGFPEAFF
j_call: TRBJ1-2; cdr3_length: 15; v_call: TRBV18; cdr3_aa: CASSPFRGRDYGYTF
j_call: TRBJ2-3; cdr3_length: 12; v_call: TRBV29-1; cdr3_aa: CSVGASTDTQYF
j_call: TRBJ1-2; cdr3_length: 13; v_call: TRBV5-6; cdr3_aa: CASSLAMRDGYTF
j_call: TRBJ2-5; cdr3_length: 13; v_call: TRBV7-2; cdr3_aa: CASSLNRGRTQYF
j_call: TRBJ1-1; cdr3_length: 15; v_call: TRBV4-1; cdr3_aa: CASSLLGGTGTEAFF
j_call: TRBJ2-4; cdr3_length: 22; v_call: TRBV9; cdr3_aa: CASSVTVVGLAGRKVAKNIQYF
j_call: TRBJ1-4; cdr3_length: 14; v_call: TRBV3-1/TRBV3-2; cdr3_aa: CASSQVGSVEKLFF
j_call: TRBJ2-7; cdr3_length: 12; v_call: TRBV27; cdr3_aa: CASRTGAREQYF
j_call: TRBJ1-6; cdr3_length: 12; v_call: TRBV6-5; cdr3_aa: CASATRDSPLHF
j_call: TRBJ2-3; cdr3_length: 16; v_call: TRBV5-1; cdr3_aa: CASSQHRGGGADTQYF
j_call: TRBJ2-3; cdr3_length: 15; v_call: TRBV5-6; cdr3_aa: CASSLPGLARDTQYF
j_call: TRBJ1-2; cdr3_length: 13; v_call: TRBV7-2; cdr3_aa: CASSPRPGDGYTF
j_call: TRBJ2-1; cdr3_length: 12; v_call: TRBV5-1; cdr3_aa: CASSFRVHEQFF
j_call: TRBJ2-1; cdr3_length: 15; v_call: TRBV5-6; cdr3_aa: CASSVTRLGGNEQFF
j_call: TRBJ2-7; cdr3_length: 16; v_call: TRBV5-1; cdr3_aa: CASSLGLAGPSYEQYF
j_call: TRBJ2-4; cdr3_length: 16; v_call: TRBV5-1; cdr3_aa: CASSFGTALAKNIQYF
j_call: TRBJ1-5; cdr3_length: 15; v_call: TRBV27; cdr3_aa: CASSLSPGGNQPQHF
j_call: TRBJ1-1; cdr3_length: 13; v_call: TRBV29-1; cdr3_aa: CSVATGALTEAFF
j_call: TRBJ2-5; cdr3_length: 15; v_call: TRBV20-1; cdr3_aa: CSASVSSGGRETQYF
j_call: TRBJ1-1; cdr3_length: 14; v_call: TRBV10-2; cdr3_aa: CASSEGSEVQEAFF
j_call: TRBJ2-5; cdr3_length: 15; v_call: TRBV30; cdr3_aa: CAWSTRQGARETQYF
j_call: TRBJ1-2; cdr3_length: 12; v_call: TRBV12-3/TRBV12-4; cdr3_aa: CASSLPGTRYTF
j_call: TRBJ2-2; cdr3_length: 16; v_call: TRBV19; cdr3_aa: CASSSPGRRSTGELFF
j_call: TRBJ1-1; cdr3_length: 16; v_call: TRBV5-5; cdr3_aa: CASSLSPGNGYTEAFF
j_call: TRBJ2-5; cdr3_length: 13; v_call: TRBV6-6; cdr3_aa: CASSGGAWETQYF
j_call: TRBJ1-2; cdr3_length: 12; v_call: TRBV24-1; cdr3_aa: CATSGTGGGYTF
j_call: TRBJ1-3; cdr3_length: 13; v_call: TRBV9; cdr3_aa: CASSGGTGNTIYF
j_call: TRBJ1-1; cdr3_length: 15; v_call: TRBV3-1/TRBV3-2; cdr3_aa: CASSQDWVGVTEAFF